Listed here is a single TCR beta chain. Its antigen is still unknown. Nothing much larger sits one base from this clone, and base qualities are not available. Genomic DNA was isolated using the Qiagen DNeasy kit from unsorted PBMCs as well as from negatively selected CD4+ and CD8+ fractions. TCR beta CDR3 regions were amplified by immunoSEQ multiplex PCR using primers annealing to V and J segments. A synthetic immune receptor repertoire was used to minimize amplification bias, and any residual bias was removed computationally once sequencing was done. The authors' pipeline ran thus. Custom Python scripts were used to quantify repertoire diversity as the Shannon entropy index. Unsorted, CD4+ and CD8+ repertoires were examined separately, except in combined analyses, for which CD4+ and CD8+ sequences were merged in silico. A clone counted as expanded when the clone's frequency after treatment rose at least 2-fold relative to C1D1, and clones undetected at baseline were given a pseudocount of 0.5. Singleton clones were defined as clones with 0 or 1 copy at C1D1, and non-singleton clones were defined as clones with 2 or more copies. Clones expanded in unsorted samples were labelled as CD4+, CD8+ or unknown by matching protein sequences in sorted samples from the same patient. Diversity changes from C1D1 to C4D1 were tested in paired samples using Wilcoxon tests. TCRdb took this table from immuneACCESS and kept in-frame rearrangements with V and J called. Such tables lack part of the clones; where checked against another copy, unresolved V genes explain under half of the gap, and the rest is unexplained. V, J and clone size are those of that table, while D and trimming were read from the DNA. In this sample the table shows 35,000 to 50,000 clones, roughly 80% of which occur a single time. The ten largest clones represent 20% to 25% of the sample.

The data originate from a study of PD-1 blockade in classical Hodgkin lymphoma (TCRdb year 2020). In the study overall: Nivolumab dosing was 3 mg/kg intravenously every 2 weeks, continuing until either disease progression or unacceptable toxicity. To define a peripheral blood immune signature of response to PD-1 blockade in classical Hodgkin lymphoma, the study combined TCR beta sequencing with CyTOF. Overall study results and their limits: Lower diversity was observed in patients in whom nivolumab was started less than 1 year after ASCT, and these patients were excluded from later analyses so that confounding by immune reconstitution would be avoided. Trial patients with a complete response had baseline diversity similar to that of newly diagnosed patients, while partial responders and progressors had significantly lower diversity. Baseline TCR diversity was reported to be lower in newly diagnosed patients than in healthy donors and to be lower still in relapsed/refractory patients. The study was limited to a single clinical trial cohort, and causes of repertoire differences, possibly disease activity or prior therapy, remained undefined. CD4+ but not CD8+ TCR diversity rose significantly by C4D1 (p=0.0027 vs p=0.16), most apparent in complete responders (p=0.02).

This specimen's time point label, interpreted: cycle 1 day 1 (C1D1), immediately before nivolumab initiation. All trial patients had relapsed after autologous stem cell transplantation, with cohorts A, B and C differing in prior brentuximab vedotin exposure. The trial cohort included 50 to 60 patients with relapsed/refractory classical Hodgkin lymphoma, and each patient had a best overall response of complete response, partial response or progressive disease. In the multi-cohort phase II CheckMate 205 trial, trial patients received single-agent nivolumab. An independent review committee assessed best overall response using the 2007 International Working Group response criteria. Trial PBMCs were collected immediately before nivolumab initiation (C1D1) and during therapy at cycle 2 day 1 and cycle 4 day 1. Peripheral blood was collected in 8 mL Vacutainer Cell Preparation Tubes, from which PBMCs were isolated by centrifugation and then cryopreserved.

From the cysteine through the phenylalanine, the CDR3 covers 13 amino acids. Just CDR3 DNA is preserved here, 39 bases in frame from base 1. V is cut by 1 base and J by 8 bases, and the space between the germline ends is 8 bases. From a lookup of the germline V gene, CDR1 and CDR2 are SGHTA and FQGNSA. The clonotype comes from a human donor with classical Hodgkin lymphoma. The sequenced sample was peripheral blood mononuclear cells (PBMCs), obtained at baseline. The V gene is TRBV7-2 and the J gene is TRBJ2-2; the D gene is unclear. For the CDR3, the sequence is CASSLGPIGELFF. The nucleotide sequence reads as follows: TGTGCCAGCAGCTTAGGACCCATAGGGGAGCTGTTTTTT.